The entry that follows covers one T cell receptor (beta chain) sequence. This clonotype was detected many times. Its antigen is unknown. Base qualities are missing; no much larger clone stands one base away. The library was generated by 5' RACE. The instrument given in TCRdb is NextSeq 500. In the TCR library protocol, unique molecular identifiers were attached to individual cDNA molecules to correct for PCR bias and sequencing error. Both TCR alpha and beta chains were sequenced, and tight co-correlation was observed between alpha and beta sequence abundances in each sample. On the study's bioinformatics: Decombinator V4 was used to perform V gene, J gene and CDR3 annotation of TCR sequences. TCRs were defined as expanded if a significant change between any two time points was detected under a Poisson model with p below 0.0001. TCR abundances were normalised to the total number of TCRs sequenced in each sample and reported as counts per million. MAIT TCRs were defined by TRAV1-2 paired with TRAJ12, TRAJ20 or TRAJ33, and iNKT TCRs by TRAV10 paired with TRAJ18. VDJdb, accessed 1 November 2021, was searched for CMV, EBV and SARS-CoV-2 annotated TCRs, with TCRs annotated for multiple antigens excluded. Using fastp at Q25 and MiXCR, TCRdb reprocessed the public reads and kept productive beta chains. Each CDR3 protein appears once, grouped with its most common genes and DNA. Clone size and V and J calls follow TCRdb, not the original study. The sample yields 95,000 to 100,000 distinct CDR3 sequences; around 10% were counted once. The top ten clonotypes cover approximately 5.3% of the sample.

Relative to germline, V is missing 6 bases and J is missing 2 bases, with 1 base of the junction outside any gene match. Reading the germline V gene gives CDR1 MDHEN and CDR2 SYDVKM. There are 14 amino acids in the CDR3, from cysteine to phenylalanine inclusive. The kept DNA is CDR3 alone, 42 bases in frame from the first base. The data were obtained in a study of early T cells in non-severe SARS-CoV-2 infection (dated by TCRdb to the early 2020s). For context, the study as a whole: Because TCR sequencing relied on bulk RNA taken from unsorted whole blood, pairing of alpha and beta chains was not possible.

General conclusions and limits of the study: VDJdb matching was skewed toward anti-spike CD8 responses and likely underestimated virus-specific expansions by missing private and CD4 specificities.

This was a case-control study nested in a cohort of healthcare workers in London, UK, who had nasopharyngeal swab PCR tests and blood samples taken every week. Healthcare workers were enrolled in the week of the UK lockdown, from 23 to 31 March 2020, and were followed every week for up to roughly 16 weeks. This TCR derives from an adult who was a healthcare worker with PCR-confirmed SARS-CoV-2 infection or an uninfected control (not recorded which). The rearrangement joined TRBV28 to TRBJ2-2; 9 bases in between match TRBD1. Material for sequencing was whole blood. The CDR3 loop reads CASRGQGNTGELFF. The nucleotide sequence is TGTGCCAGCAGGGGACAGGGAAACACCGGGGAGCTGTTTTTT.